Presented here are 29 T cell receptor beta chains from one specimen sequenced in a study of CD8+ T cells in alopecia areata. RNA extraction was followed by reverse transcription into cDNA, which acted as the sequencing template. Method: immunoSEQ multiplex PCR; TCRdb's copy keeps in-frame clones and lacks some. This sample has some 200,000 clones, with roughly three fifths found just once. Sequencing used CD8+ T cells sorted from blood. The source is a human donor in good health.

The CDR3 protein is CALEWGMGYEQYF. CDR3 nucleotide sequence: TGTGCCTTGGAGTGGGGTATGGGCTACGAGCAGTACTTC. This chain links TRBV30 with TRBJ2-7, with unresolved D. CDR1 and CDR2 from the germline V gene are GTSNPN and SVGIG (reference sequence). The CDR3 contains 13 residues. Trimming removed 7 bases at V and 3 bases at J, with 16 bases between.

The chain employs TRBV5-4 and TRBJ1-6, with TRBD1 as a possible D gene (5 bases). The V gene's germline CDR1 is SGHNT and CDR2 YYREEE (reference sequence). The CDR3 extends over 12 amino acids. Trimming stripped 5 bases from V and 9 bases from J, with 9 bases between. The CDR3: CASRGEGSPLHF. CDR3 sequence (DNA): TGTGCCAGCAGAGGGGAAGGTTCACCCCTCCACTTT.

There are a few counts of this clone. V usage is TRBV5-1 and J usage is TRBJ2-5; 7 nucleotides agree with TRBD2. Germline V gene sequence: CDR1 SGHRS, CDR2 YFSETQ. The CDR3 loop spans 13 amino acids. The junction had 4 bases not matched to a gene; V was cut back by 4 bases and J by 4 bases. The CDR3 spells CASSGGGRETQYF. The CDR3 region has the DNA TGCGCCAGCAGCGGCGGGGGAAGAGAGACCCAGTACTTC.

Notes on this clone: The sample has other DNA sequences that encode this CDR3 too. The CDR3 sequence is CASSPQGSGANVLTF. The CDR3 DNA reads TGTGCCAGCAGCCCCCAGGGGTCTGGGGCCAACGTCCTGACTTTC. This sequence joins TRBV6-5 and TRBJ2-6; D might be TRBD1 (6 bases). The V gene's germline CDR1 is MNHEY and CDR2 SVGAGI. CDR3 length equals 15 residues. V was clipped by 6 bases and J by 1 base, with 10 bases between them.

CDR3 amino acids: CASSPGQGLYEQYF. The CDR3 DNA follows: TGTGCCAGCTCACCGGGGCAGGGACTGTACGAGCAGTACTTC. The chain is built from TRBV18 and TRBJ2-7, with TRBD2 as a possible D gene (6 bases). The germline V gene has CDR1 KGHSH and CDR2 LQKENI. This CDR3 is 14 amino acids long. Trimming left V 3 bases short and J 4 bases short, with 13 bases between.

The gene calls are TRBV27 and TRBJ2-7; perhaps TRBD1 as D (5 bases). The length of the CDR3 is 15 residues. V lost 0 bases and J 1 base, leaving 10 bases between the germline ends. The germline gives CDR1 MNHEY, CDR2 SMNVEV (reference sequence). The CDR3 sequence is CASSLSIGESYEQYF. The DNA of the CDR3 is TGTGCCAGCAGTTTATCGATAGGGGAATCCTACGAGCAGTACTTC.

J is TRBJ1-6 and V is TRBV30; D perhaps matches TRBD1 (5 bases). The germline V gene encodes CDR1 GTSNPN and CDR2 SVGIG (reference sequence). The CDR3 runs 15 residues. V was trimmed by 6 bases and J by 7 bases, leaving 19 bases between them. In DNA, the CDR3 is TGTGCCTGTACTCTAGGGACGGCGGGGAATTCACCCCTCCACTTT. This encodes CACTLGTAGNSPLHF. Looking up the rest from reference TRBV30 and TRBJ1-6 gives the full variable domain: SQTIHQWPATLVQPVGSPLSLECTVEGTSNPNLYWYRQAAGRGLQLLFYSVGIGQISSEVPQNLSASRPQDRQFILSSKKLLLSDSGFYLCACTLGTAGNSPLHFGNGTRLTVT.

V gene TRBV29-1 combines with J gene TRBJ1-1, with D maybe TRBD1 (6 bases). The CDR3 contains 10 residues. Trimming shortened V by 4 bases and J by 7 bases, and 7 bases separated the two germline ends. Germline V gene data show CDR1 as SQVTM and CDR2 as ANQGSEA. CDR3 sequence reads: CSVGTDEAFF. DNA for the CDR3: TGCAGCGTTGGGACAGATGAAGCTTTCTTT.

The rearrangement links TRBV9 to TRBJ1-1; 11 bases fit TRBD1. Trimming removed 0 bases from V and 2 bases from J; junction bases left unmatched: 9. Germline lookup yields CDR1 SGDLS and CDR2 YYNGEE. CDR3 size: 18 residues. The CDR3 DNA sequence: TGTGCCAGCAGCGTAGTTAATGGACAGGGGGCGCATAACACTGAAGCTTTCTTT. It specifies CASSVVNGQGAHNTEAFF.

The gene calls are TRBV5-4 and TRBJ2-1; D is perhaps TRBD2 (6 bases). The CDR3 loop spans 12 amino acids. The germline CDR1 and CDR2 sequences are SGHNT and YYREEE (reference sequence). The V and J ends lost 4 bases and 8 bases respectively, with 10 bases between them. DNA for the CDR3: TGTGCCAGCAGCCCGGAGGGGTATGAGCAGTTCTTC. This translates into CASSPEGYEQFF.

In this sample, this clone turned up once. This same CDR3 is encoded by further DNA sequences in the sample. The V gene is TRBV2, the J gene TRBJ2-7; D not resolved. The V and J ends lost 5 bases and 2 bases respectively, with 1 base between them. CDR3 size: 10 residues. The germline CDR1 and CDR2 sequences are SNHLY and FYNNEI. The CDR3 reads CASSTYEQYF. The CDR3 bases are TGTGCCAGCAGTACCTACGAGCAGTACTTC.

This clone came up a few times. The chain has TRBV7-8 and TRBJ1-4; D remains ambiguous. Trimming took off 4 bases at V and 7 bases at J, with 13 bases between the two ends. The CDR3 runs 14 residues. Per the germline V gene, CDR1 is SGHVS and CDR2 is FQNEAQ. Written as DNA, the CDR3 is TGTGCCAGCAGCTCCGGGCGTTGGGGTGAAAAACTGTTTTTT. The encoded protein is CASSSGRWGEKLFF.

The chain has TRBV7-9 and TRBJ1-3; 7 nucleotides line up with TRBD1. The germline V gene has CDR1 SEHNR and CDR2 FQNEAQ (reference sequence). V gave up 6 bases and J gave up 0 bases; unmatched junction bases: 8. The CDR3 spans 16 residues. CDR3 nucleotides: TGTGCCAGCAGATCCGGGACAGAGAACTCTGGAAACACCATATATTTT. Its protein is CASRSGTENSGNTIYF.

The chain recombines TRBV4-1 with TRBJ2-7; weak D call: TRBD1 (5 bases). Trimming cost V 8 bases and J 7 bases, with 12 bases left between them. Germline values: CDR1 MGHRA, CDR2 YSYEKL. The CDR3 covers 11 residues. Written as DNA, the CDR3 is TGCGCCAGCCGTACAGGACATGAGCAGTACTTC. It encodes CASRTGHEQYF.

This clone came up a few times. The V and J genes are TRBV5-1 and TRBJ2-7, with TRBD2 matching 8 bases. This CDR3 spans 14 amino acids. The V and J ends lost 2 bases and 11 bases, in that order; junction bases with no gene match: 12. Per germline, CDR1 SGHRS and CDR2 YFSETQ. CDR3 DNA: TGCGCCAGCAGCTTCGGTAGCGGGGAGAGTGAAAAGTACTTC. Residues: CASSFGSGESEKYF.

The chain's CDR3 is CASSQGRLSTEAFF. The CDR3 region has the DNA TGCGCCAGCAGCCAAGGGCGGTTGAGCACTGAAGCTTTCTTT. V gene TRBV4-1 combines with J gene TRBJ1-1; no clear D gene. Germline V CDR1 and CDR2: MGHRA, YSYEKL. Trimming removed 1 base at V and 4 bases at J, with 10 bases between. This CDR3 has 14 residues.

The rearrangement joins TRBV2 to TRBJ2-5; no reliable D call. The germline CDR1 and CDR2 sequences are SNHLY and FYNNEI. V gave up 8 bases and J gave up 5 bases, with 15 bases separating them. The CDR3 spans 13 residues. The CDR3 nucleotides are TGTGCCAGCGAGAAGTTTATTATGGAGACCCAGTACTTC. It is translated as CASEKFIMETQYF.

This chain links TRBV19 with TRBJ2-2; D is possibly TRBD1 or TRBD2 (5 bases each). The CDR3 loop spans 15 amino acids. Trimming stripped 3 bases from V and 5 bases from J, with 13 bases between. Looked up from germline, CDR1 is LNHDA and CDR2 is SQIVND (reference sequence). The CDR3 DNA is TGTGCCAGTAGTATCTCCTGGGGGATTACCGGGGAGCTGTTTTTT. Its protein is CASSISWGITGELFF. Complete variable domain (other parts from reference TRBV19 and TRBJ2-2): DGGITQSPKYLFRKEGQNVTLSCEQNLNHDAMYWYRQDPGQGLRLIYYSQIVNDFQKGDIAEGYSVSREKKESFPLTVTSAQKNPTAFYLCASSISWGITGELFFGEGSRLTVL.

The chain combines TRBV29-1 with TRBJ2-7; 9 bases agree with TRBD1. Looked up from germline, CDR1 is SQVTM and CDR2 is ANQGSEA. The V and J ends lost 6 bases and 6 bases, in that order; junction bases with no gene match: 15. There are 15 residues in the CDR3. CDR3 in amino acids: CSVGQPGQGSGEQYF. The CDR3 DNA follows: TGCAGCGTGGGTCAACCGGGACAGGGATCGGGCGAGCAGTACTTC.

The J gene is TRBJ1-1, the V gene TRBV4-1, with a tentative D call TRBD1 (5 bases). Looked up from germline, CDR1 is MGHRA and CDR2 is YSYEKL. V was clipped by 0 bases and J by 2 bases, with 10 bases between them. The length of the CDR3 is 15 residues. As DNA, the CDR3 is TGCGCCAGCAGCCAAGATCGACAGCTAAACACTGAAGCTTTCTTT. Protein sequence: CASSQDRQLNTEAFF.

This chain joins TRBV7-9 and TRBJ2-7; D ambiguous. Germline loops: CDR1 SEHNR, CDR2 FQNEAQ (reference sequence). Trimming removed 4 bases at V and 3 bases at J, with 4 bases between. CDR3 length: 11 residues. The CDR3 sequence is CASSSNYEQYF. CDR3 DNA sequence: TGTGCCAGCAGCTCCAACTACGAGCAGTACTTC.

The rearrangement joins TRBV7-9 to TRBJ1-5, with D possibly matching TRBD1 (5 bases). Trimming stripped 1 base from V and 3 bases from J, with 10 bases between. The CDR3 extends over 15 amino acids. Per germline, CDR1 SEHNR and CDR2 FQNEAQ (reference sequence). The CDR3 nucleotides are TGTGCCAGCAGCTTAGTAGCGGACATCAATCAGCCCCAGCATTTT. This encodes CASSLVADINQPQHF.

DNA for the CDR3: TGCAGCGTTGAAGCTCGGCGGGGGGTGATGGAAGAGACCCAGTACTTC. Its translation is CSVEARRGVMEETQYF. This chain links TRBV29-1 with TRBJ2-5, with 8 bases that match TRBD2. Per the germline V gene, CDR1 is SQVTM and CDR2 is ANQGSEA. The junction had 10 bases not matched to a gene; V was cut back by 1 base and J by 3 bases. This CDR3 has 16 residues. Variable domain in full (rest from reference TRBV29-1 and TRBJ2-5): SAVISQKPSRDICQRGTSLTIQCQVDSQVTMMFWYRQQPGQSLTLIATANQGSEATYESGFVIDKFPISRPNLTFSTLTVSNMSPEDSSIYLCSVEARRGVMEETQYFGPGTRLLVL.

The chain is built from TRBV13 and TRBJ1-5; possibly TRBD1 for D (6 bases). V lost 5 bases and J 4 bases, leaving 15 bases between the germline ends. In germline, CDR1 is PRHDT, CDR2 FYEKMQ (reference sequence). The CDR3 consists of 15 residues. CDR3 sequence reads: CASSLGGPRNQPQHF. The CDR3 DNA reads TGTGCCAGCAGCCTGGGGGGGCCTCGAAATCAGCCCCAGCATTTT.

The chain carries TRBV7-9 and TRBJ1-2, with 8 bases matching TRBD1. The CDR3 spans 13 residues. Germline CDR1 is SEHNR and CDR2 is FQNEAQ (reference sequence). After removal of 5 bases from V and 8 bases from J, the junction contained 7 bases not matched to a gene. CDR3 in amino acids: CASSPTDRAGYTF. The CDR3 DNA reads TGTGCCAGCAGCCCCACGGACAGGGCCGGCTACACCTTC.

This chain links TRBV19 with TRBJ1-1; D is unclear. This CDR3 is 12 amino acids long. The V end lost 6 bases, the J end lost 3 bases, and 8 bases lay between the germline ends. Germline V gene sequence: CDR1 LNHDA, CDR2 SQIVND (reference sequence). The CDR3 loop reads CASRVGDTEAFF. CDR3 sequence (DNA): TGTGCCAGTAGGGTTGGGGACACTGAAGCTTTCTTT.

V is TRBV20-1 and J is TRBJ2-7; no clear D. V gave up 5 bases and J gave up 3 bases, with 5 bases separating them. The CDR3 runs 10 residues. Germline CDR1 reads DFQATT; CDR2 reads SNEGSKA (reference sequence). Written as DNA, the CDR3 is TGCAGTGCTGCGGACTACGAGCAGTACTTC. Protein: CSAADYEQYF.

The chain is built from TRBV29-1 and TRBJ2-2; 8 nucleotides align to TRBD2. Trimming cost V 5 bases and J 5 bases; bases outside gene matches: 13. The CDR3 runs to 16 residues. Germline V gene data show CDR1 as SQVTM and CDR2 as ANQGSEA. The CDR3 sequence: CSVCIAGTRRTGELFF. Written as DNA, the CDR3 is TGCAGCGTTTGCATCGCCGGGACTAGGAGGACCGGGGAGCTGTTTTTT.

The chain carries TRBV5-1 and TRBJ2-7; tentatively, D is TRBD2 (5 bases). The germline V and J ends were trimmed by 3 bases and 0 bases, with 10 bases remaining between them. Germline CDR1 and CDR2: SGHRS and YFSETQ. The CDR3 has 14 amino acids. As DNA, the CDR3 is TGCGCCAGCAGCTCGGACGGGAACTCCTACGAGCAGTACTTC. Translated, it gives CASSSDGNSYEQYF.